This TCR beta chain was sequenced for a study of shared clonotypes between healthy human individuals. Whole-study results and caveats: Generation probability values for non-shared clonotypes were lower than those for clonotypes shared by all four donors. Richness estimates generally favored naive over memory subsets. For naive CD4 cells, 4% to 6% of clonotypes were shared across a handful of donors.

Approximately 210 ng DNA, about 30,000 T cell genomes, went into each sorted-subset replicate PCR. Profiled with immunoSEQ multiplex PCR; TCRdb holds only in-frame clones, not every one. Altogether about 2,100,000 clones are present, around 93% being singletons, with the ten largest covering more than 1.5%. V dropped 5 bases and J dropped 3 bases, with 8 bases sitting between them. This CDR3 comprises 13 residues. The V gene's germline CDR1 is MNHEY and CDR2 SMNVEV (reference sequence). Note on this clone: Its antigen is unknown.

The naive CD8 subset, CD45RO-negative cells positively selected for CCR7, excluded terminally differentiated effector memory CD45RA+ cells. The TCR comes from a man aged 18 to 35 in good health. Some clones in this sample may be carry-over from other donors' samples. The sequenced material came from naive CD8+ T cells from PBMCs. V and J are TRBV27 and TRBJ1-5; D gene ambiguous. CDR3: CASSLVLNQPQHF. CDR3 in DNA: TGTGCCAGCAGTCTGGTCCTCAATCAGCCCCAGCATTTT.